This T cell receptor (beta chain) was identified in a study of shared clonotypes between healthy human individuals. Study-level points and caveats: The genetic and exposure-history diversity represented was limited by few donors. Exclusively blood specimens were collected; tissue repertoires likely differ. Compared with memory subsets, naive subsets generally had larger estimated richness.

Some clones are missing from TCRdb's copy, which holds only in-frame ones; the method was immunoSEQ multiplex PCR. The sample carries around 700,000 clones, around 90% recorded once. The length of the CDR3 is 16 residues. Germline lookup yields CDR1 MNHNY and CDR2 SVGAGI (reference sequence). V lost 4 bases and J 7 bases, leaving 23 bases between the germline ends. Comment on this clone: Its antigen remains unknown.

Naive CD8 cells lacked CD45RO, underwent positive selection for CCR7 and left out terminally differentiated effector memory CD45RA+ cells. All of the donors resided in Nashville, Tennessee, and each was a Caucasian adult. The chain employs TRBV6-6 and TRBJ2-7; D may be TRBD2 (6 bases). This TCR came from a man aged 30-40 years in good health. The sequencing input was naive CD8+ T cells sorted from blood. The CDR3 protein is CASSSSKVPMRGEQYF. The CDR3 DNA follows: TGTGCCAGCAGTTCTTCTAAGGTACCAATGCGGGGAGAGCAGTACTTC.